These T cell receptor beta chains were read from a single sample in a study of blood T cell repertoires in COVID-19. Repertoires were generated with immunoSEQ multiplex PCR, while TCRdb's copy carries only in-frame clones and drops some. The sample has approximately 170,000 clones, approximately 86% seen once; the top ten hold 2.5% to 3%. The source material was peripheral blood. These receptors were obtained from an elderly woman with COVID-19, enrolled during active disease. CDR3s include the opening cysteine and the closing phenylalanine or tryptophan. The D gene is left open where the match is weak. The size of a clone is reported for some rows only, either as once, few or many, or as a class for expanded clones.

CDR3aa,CDR3nt,v_gene,d_gene,abundance,j_gene
CASSRGLGNTGELFF,TGTGCCAGCTCCAGGGGCTTAGGGAACACCGGGGAGCTGTTTTTT,TRBV9,-,-,TRBJ2-2
CASSLTGETQYF,TGTGCCAGCTCGCTTACCGGGGAGACCCAGTACTTC,TRBV19,-,-,TRBJ2-5
CATSQWGGNSPLHF,TGTGCCACCAGCCAATGGGGGGGTAATTCACCCCTCCACTTT,TRBV15,-,-,TRBJ1-6
CASSLAGQGAQEKLFF,TGTGCCAGCAGCTTAGCGGGTCAGGGGGCGCAAGAAAAACTGTTTTTT,TRBV7-9,TRBD1,-,TRBJ1-4
CASSPRVSTEAFF,TGTGCCAGCAGCCCCAGGGTGAGCACTGAAGCTTTCTTT,TRBV5-6,-,-,TRBJ1-1
CASGGEGLSSYNEQFF,TGTGCCAGCGGGGGGGAGGGACTCTCCTCCTACAATGAGCAGTTCTTC,TRBV25-1,TRBD2,-,TRBJ2-1
CASSYTGGLGETQYF,TGTGCCAGCAGTTATACAGGGGGTTTGGGGGAGACCCAGTACTTC,TRBV27,TRBD1,-,TRBJ2-5
CATTGQKNTEAFF,TGTGCCACCACGGGACAGAAGAACACTGAAGCTTTCTTT,TRBV18,TRBD1,few,TRBJ1-1
CASSQGPTGELFF,TGCGCCAGCAGCCAGGGCCCGACCGGGGAGCTGTTTTTT,TRBV5-1,-,-,TRBJ2-2
CASSFQQSYEQYF,TGTGCCAGCAGTTTTCAACAGAGCTACGAGCAGTACTTC,TRBV28,-,-,TRBJ2-7